The text below deals with one TCR beta chain. The antigen is unknown. The data are from a study of cytomegalovirus exposure and HLA in healthy donors. General study results and limits: It has been reported that TCR beta sequences accurately predicted the HLA-A and HLA-B alleles of most subjects. TCR beta chain V- and J-gene trimming was linked, in a later analysis, to a missense variant in DCLRE1C.

PCR amplification relied on 60 Vbeta primers (plus 13 Jbeta primers). The data were produced by immunoSEQ multiplex PCR, yet TCRdb's version contains in-frame clones alone and is incomplete. The repertoire includes fewer than 65,000 clones, about 82% of them detected once, and around 1.6% sits in the top ten. The ends lost 8 bases at V and 2 bases at J; junction bases unmatched: 5. Looked up from germline, CDR1 is MDHEN and CDR2 is SYDVKM. The CDR3 is 13 residues long. Material for sequencing was PBMCs. The source is a man younger than 40 in good health and CMV-seronegative. The chain recombines TRBV28 with TRBJ1-2; 7 bases align to TRBD1. As DNA, the CDR3 is TGTGCCAGCCGGGACAGCCTAAACTATGGCTACACCTTC. Its translation is CASRDSLNYGYTF.